The 20 T cell receptor beta chains reported below all come from one sample, sequenced in a study of cytotoxic CD8 clonotypes in ibrutinib-treated CLL. Clones were sequenced by immunoSEQ multiplex PCR, and TCRdb holds only the in-frame ones, with some missing. The table lists a few thousand clones, more than 75% of them singletons. The source material was PBMCs, sampled before ibrutinib treatment. The source of these receptors is a human donor with chronic lymphocytic leukemia.

The chain carries TRBV7-8 and TRBJ1-3; D ambiguous. The CDR3 covers 16 residues. Germline assignment: CDR1 SGHVS and CDR2 FQNEAQ. V lost 1 base, J lost 0 bases, and 10 bases lay in between. The CDR3 protein is CASSLEGGFSGNTIYF. For the CDR3, the DNA is TGTGCCAGCAGCTTAGAGGGCGGCTTCTCTGGAAACACCATATATTTT.

The chain employs TRBV6-5 and TRBJ1-3; D unresolved. This CDR3 comprises 14 residues. Trimming pared 8 bases from V and 1 base from J, leaving 12 bases between. The germline V gene has CDR1 MNHEY and CDR2 SVGAGI. This CDR3 is CASVAGLSGNTIYF. CDR3 nucleotide sequence: TGTGCCAGCGTAGCGGGGTTGTCTGGAAACACCATATATTTT.

This clone was recorded only once. The chain employs TRBV11-3 and TRBJ2-1; D is uncertain. Trimming took off 1 base at V and 5 bases at J, with 3 bases between the two ends. The CDR3 has 12 residues. CDR1 and CDR2 from the germline V gene are SGHNT and YENEEA. The CDR3 DNA follows: TGTGCCAGCAGCTTAGGGGACAATGAGCAGTTCTTC. Its protein is CASSLGDNEQFF. Looking up the rest from reference TRBV11-3 and TRBJ2-1 gives the full variable domain: EAGVVQSPRYKIIEKKQPVAFWCNPISGHNTLYWYLQNLGQGPELLIRYENEEAVDDSQLPKDRFSAERLKGVDSTLKIQPAELGDSAVYLCASSLGDNEQFFGPGTRLTVL.

CDR3 region: CASSVQGLAGAKNIQYF. CDR3 nucleotide sequence: TGTGCCAGCAGCGTCCAAGGACTAGCGGGGGCCAAAAACATTCAGTACTTC. The J gene is TRBJ2-4, the V gene TRBV9; 12 positions agree with TRBD2. This CDR3 has 17 residues. CDR1 is SGDLS, CDR2 YYNGEE, per germline. The V segment lost 2 bases and the J segment 1 base; nucleotides outside the gene matches: 4.

This chain uses TRBV21-1 with TRBJ2-2; no check of the table's D call, TRBD1, against the DNA was made. TRBV21-1 has pseudogene status. The CDR3 is 15 amino acids. CDR3 DNA: TGTGCCAGCAGCAAAGATCACAGGACCGGCGGGGAGCTGTTTTTT. Translating gives CASSKDHRTGGELFF.

The chain links TRBV5-1 to TRBJ2-7, with unresolved D. This CDR3 spans 14 amino acids. Germline V gene sequence: CDR1 SGHRS, CDR2 YFSETQ. Between the trimmed V and J ends, which lost 0 bases and 2 bases, there was a span of 9 bases. CDR3 sequence: CASSLAMVPYEQYF. In nucleotides, the CDR3 is TGCGCCAGCAGCTTGGCGATGGTACCCTACGAGCAGTACTTC.

This clone ranks as large. This sequence joins TRBV6-1 and TRBJ1-2, with D perhaps TRBD1 (5 bases). This CDR3 has 13 amino acids. Germline V CDR1 and CDR2: MNHNS, SASEGT. Between the trimmed V and J ends, which lost 3 bases and 7 bases, there was a span of 12 bases. Here the CDR3 reads CASSEGRQGGYTF. In nucleotides, the CDR3 is TGTGCCAGCAGTGAGGGACGCCAGGGTGGCTACACCTTC.

This rearrangement joins TRBV18 to TRBJ2-5, with D unresolved. The CDR3 has 15 amino acids. The germline V and J ends were trimmed by 6 bases and 2 bases, with 16 bases remaining between them. The germline V gene encodes CDR1 KGHSH and CDR2 LQKENI. CDR3 nucleotides: TGTGCCAGCTCTTCGGCGGTGGGGTGGCAAGAGACCCAGTACTTC. It specifies CASSSAVGWQETQYF.

The chain recombines TRBV4-1 with TRBJ1-1; D ambiguous. This CDR3 has 15 residues. V gave up 7 bases and J gave up 5 bases, with 20 bases separating them. Germline-derived CDR1 and CDR2 are MGHRA and YSYEKL. As DNA, the CDR3 is TGCGCCAGCACCGCGATCCCCCTTGGGTGGACTGAAGCTTTCTTT. Its translation is CASTAIPLGWTEAFF.

This chain links TRBV5-4 with TRBJ1-1, with TRBD1 matching 7 bases. The germline CDR1 and CDR2 sequences are SGHNT and YYREEE (reference sequence). V was pared by 4 bases and J by 3 bases, with 6 bases of the junction left unmatched. The CDR3 sequence is 14 residues long. The CDR3 nucleotides read TGTGCCAGCAGCCGAACAGGGGCGGACACTGAAGCTTTCTTT. This translates into CASSRTGADTEAFF.

CDR3 DNA: TGTGCCAGCAGTTTAAGGTTACCGGGACAGGGGGCGCGGGATACGCAGTATTTT. This gives the protein CASSLRLPGQGARDTQYF. V gene TRBV27 combines with J gene TRBJ2-3; TRBD1 matches 12 bases. CDR1 is MNHEY, CDR2 SMNVEV, per germline (reference sequence). The CDR3 loop spans 18 amino acids. With 2 bases clipped from V and 6 bases from J, the junction kept 12 bases outside the gene matches.

This clone was detected only once. V gene TRBV19 combines with J gene TRBJ2-5; TRBD2 matches at 13 bases. There are 16 residues in the CDR3. CDR1 is LNHDA and CDR2 is SQIVND in the germline V gene (reference sequence). V shed 5 bases, J shed 7 bases, and the junction held 10 bases outside the gene matches. This chain's CDR3 is CASSERLAGGSGTQYF. The CDR3, as DNA: TGTGCCAGTAGTGAGAGACTAGCGGGGGGCTCGGGGACCCAGTACTTC.

The chain recombines TRBV7-9 with TRBJ2-1; maybe TRBD2 (5 bases). CDR1 is SEHNR, CDR2 FQNEAQ, per germline (reference sequence). Between the trimmed V and J ends, which lost 3 bases and 8 bases, there was a span of 20 bases. This CDR3 has 16 amino acids. CDR3 loop: CASSFKTTGLPDEQFF. CDR3 nucleotides: TGTGCCAGCAGCTTCAAGACTACGGGCTTACCGGATGAGCAGTTCTTC.

The chain uses TRBV5-1 and TRBJ1-6, with D unresolved. CDR1 is SGHRS and CDR2 is YFSETQ in the germline V gene. This CDR3 contains 14 residues. The V end was cut by 0 bases, the J end by 14 bases, with 15 bases between. As DNA, the CDR3 is TGCGCCAGCAGCTTGGGAACGGGGAGTTCGTCCCTCCACTTT. This gives the protein CASSLGTGSSSLHF.

The chain links TRBV27 to TRBJ2-1; 14 nucleotides match TRBD2. This CDR3 is 18 amino acids long. The germline V gene encodes CDR1 MNHEY and CDR2 SMNVEV (reference sequence). Trimming at V came to 5 bases and at J to 6 bases, leaving 12 bases not matched to a gene. The CDR3 coding sequence is TGTGCCAGCAGTCTACGACTAGCGGGGGGGCTTCAACGCAATGAGCAGTTCTTC. As protein: CASSLRLAGGLQRNEQFF.

The chain employs TRBV19 and TRBJ2-2, with D maybe TRBD1 (6 bases). Germline V gene data show CDR1 as LNHDA and CDR2 as SQIVND (reference sequence). CDR3 size: 13 residues. Trimming cost V 7 bases and J 6 bases, with 12 bases left between them. CDR3 region: CASTPSGAGELFF. CDR3 sequence (DNA): TGTGCCAGTACCCCCTCAGGGGCCGGGGAGCTGTTTTTT.

This sequence joins TRBV4-2 and TRBJ2-6, with unresolved D. The CDR3 is made up of 18 amino acids. CDR1 LGHNA and CDR2 YNFKEQ come from the germline V gene. V dropped 5 bases and J dropped 5 bases, with 22 bases sitting between them. In nucleotides, the CDR3 is TGTGCCAGCAGCAATTACACAAGGTTACAAAGTCGGGCCAACGTCCTGACTTTC. As protein: CASSNYTRLQSRANVLTF.

On this clone itself: An end of the junction does not agree with germline; a read error may underlie this. J is TRBJ2-7 and V is TRBV11-1; the D call may be TRBD1 or TRBD2 (5 bases each). The CDR3 is 13 amino acids. Germline values: CDR1 SGHAT, CDR2 FQDESV (reference sequence). CDR3 protein: CASSLAGTYKQYF. CDR3 DNA sequence: TGTGCCAGCAGCTTAGCTGGGACCTACAAGCAGTACTTC.

The chain combines TRBV5-6 with TRBJ2-4; D ambiguous. The V gene's germline CDR1 is SGHDT and CDR2 YYEEEE. Deletions cut 0 bases from V and 0 bases from J, with 13 bases between. This CDR3 is built from 17 residues. The CDR3 DNA reads TGTGCCAGCAGCTTGGCGGGCGCATGGGTAGCCAAAAACATTCAGTACTTC. It yields the protein CASSLAGAWVAKNIQYF.

This clone is classed as large. V gene TRBV12-5 combines with J gene TRBJ2-3; D is ambiguous. In germline, CDR1 is LGHNT, CDR2 FRNRAP. The ends were cut back, 4 bases at V and 6 bases at J, with 11 bases in the middle. This CDR3 has 13 amino acids. The CDR3 is CASGSHIADTQYF. As DNA, the CDR3 is TGTGCTAGTGGTTCCCACATCGCTGATACGCAGTATTTT.